This T cell receptor (beta chain) was identified during a study of cytomegalovirus exposure and HLA in healthy donors. For this clone: At one end the junction does not follow the germline gene, possibly because of a read error.

This PCR relied on a set of 60 Vbeta primers and 13 Jbeta primers. Produced via immunoSEQ multiplex PCR; TCRdb's table is partial and in-frame only. Of approximately 130,000 clones in the sample, more than 80% were seen once. Input material: PBMCs. The origin of this receptor is a woman in her 30s in good health and CMV-seropositive.

The CDR3 sequence: CATSRGQPQHF. The CDR3, as DNA: TGTGCCACCAGTCGGGGTCAGCCCCAGCATTTT. The genes are TRBV6-6 and TRBJ1-5, with D unresolved. Germline V lookup: CDR1 MNHNY, CDR2 SVGAGI (reference sequence). The CDR3 has 11 residues.